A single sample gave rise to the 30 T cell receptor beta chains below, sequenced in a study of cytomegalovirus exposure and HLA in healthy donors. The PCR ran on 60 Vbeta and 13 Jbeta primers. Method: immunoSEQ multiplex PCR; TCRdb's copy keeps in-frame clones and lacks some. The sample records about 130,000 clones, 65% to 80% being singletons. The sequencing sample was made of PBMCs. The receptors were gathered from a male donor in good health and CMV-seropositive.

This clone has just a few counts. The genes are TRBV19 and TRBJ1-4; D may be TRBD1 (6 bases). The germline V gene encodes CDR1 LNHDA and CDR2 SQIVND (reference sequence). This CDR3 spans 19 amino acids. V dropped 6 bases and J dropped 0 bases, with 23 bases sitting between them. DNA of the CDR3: TGTGCCAGTAGACCCCTACGACAGGTAAAAAGGGCAACTAATGAAAAACTGTTTTTT. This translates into CASRPLRQVKRATNEKLFF.

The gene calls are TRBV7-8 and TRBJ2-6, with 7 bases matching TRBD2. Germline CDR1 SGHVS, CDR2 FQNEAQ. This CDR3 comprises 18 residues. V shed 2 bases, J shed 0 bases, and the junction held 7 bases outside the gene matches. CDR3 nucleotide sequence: TGTGCCAGCAGCTTAATGGCGGGGGTCGACTCTGGGGCCAACGTCCTGACTTTC. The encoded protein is CASSLMAGVDSGANVLTF.

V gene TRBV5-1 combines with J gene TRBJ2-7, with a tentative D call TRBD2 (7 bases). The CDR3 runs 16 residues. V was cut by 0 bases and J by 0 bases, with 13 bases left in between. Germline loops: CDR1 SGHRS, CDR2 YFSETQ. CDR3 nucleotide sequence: TGCGCCAGCAGCTTGGCCGGCGGGGGCCTCTCCTACGAGCAGTACTTC. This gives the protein CASSLAGGGLSYEQYF.

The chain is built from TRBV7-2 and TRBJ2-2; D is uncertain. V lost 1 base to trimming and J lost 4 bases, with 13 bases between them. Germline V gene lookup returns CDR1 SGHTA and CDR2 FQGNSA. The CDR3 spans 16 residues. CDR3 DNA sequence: TGTGCCAGCAGCTTAGGTCTTTTATCGAGCACCGGGGAGCTGTTTTTT. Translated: CASSLGLLSSTGELFF.

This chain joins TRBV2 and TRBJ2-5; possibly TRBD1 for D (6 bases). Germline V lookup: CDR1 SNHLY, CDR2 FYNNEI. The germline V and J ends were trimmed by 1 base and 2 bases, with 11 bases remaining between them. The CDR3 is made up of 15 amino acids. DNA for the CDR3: TGTGCCAGCAGTGAAGGGACAGCGCCACAAGAGACCCAGTACTTC. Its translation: CASSEGTAPQETQYF.

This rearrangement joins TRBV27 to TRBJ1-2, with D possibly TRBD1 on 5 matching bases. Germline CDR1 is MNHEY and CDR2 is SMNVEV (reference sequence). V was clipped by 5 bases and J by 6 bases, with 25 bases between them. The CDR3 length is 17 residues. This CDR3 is CASSRSWGGSSQDGYTF. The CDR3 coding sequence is TGTGCCAGCAGTCGATCGTGGGGGGGGTCAAGTCAGGATGGCTACACCTTC.

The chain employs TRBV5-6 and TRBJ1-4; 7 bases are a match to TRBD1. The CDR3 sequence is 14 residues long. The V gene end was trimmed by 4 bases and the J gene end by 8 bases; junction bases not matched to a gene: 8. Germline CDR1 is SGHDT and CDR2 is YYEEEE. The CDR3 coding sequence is TGTGCCAGCAGCCCAGGACAGGCCGGGGAAAAACTGTTTTTT. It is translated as CASSPGQAGEKLFF.

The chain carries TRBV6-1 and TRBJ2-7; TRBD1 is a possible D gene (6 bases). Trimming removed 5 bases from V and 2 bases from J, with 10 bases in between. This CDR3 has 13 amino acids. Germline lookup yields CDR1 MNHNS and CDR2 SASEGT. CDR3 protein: CASSLDRTYEQYF. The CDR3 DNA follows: TGTGCCAGCAGTTTGGACAGAACCTACGAGCAGTACTTC.

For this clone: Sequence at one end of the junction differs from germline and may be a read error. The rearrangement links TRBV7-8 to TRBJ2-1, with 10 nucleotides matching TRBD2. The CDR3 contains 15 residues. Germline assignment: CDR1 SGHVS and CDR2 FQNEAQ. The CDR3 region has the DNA TGTGCCAACAGCTTAGAGAGCGGGAGGGGCAATGAGCAGTTCTTC. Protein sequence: CANSLESGRGNEQFF.

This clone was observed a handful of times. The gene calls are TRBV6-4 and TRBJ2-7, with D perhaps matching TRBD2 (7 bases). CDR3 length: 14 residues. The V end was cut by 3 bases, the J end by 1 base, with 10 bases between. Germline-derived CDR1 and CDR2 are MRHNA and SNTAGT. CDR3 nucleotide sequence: TGTGCCAGCAGTGAAGGGGGGGAATCCTACGAGCAGTACTTC. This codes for CASSEGGESYEQYF.

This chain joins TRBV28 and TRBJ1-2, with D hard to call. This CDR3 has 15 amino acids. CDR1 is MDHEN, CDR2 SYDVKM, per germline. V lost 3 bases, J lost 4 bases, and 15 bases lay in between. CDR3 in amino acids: CASSFYGLSVYGYTF. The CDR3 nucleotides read TGTGCCAGCAGTTTTTACGGGTTGTCCGTCTATGGCTACACCTTC.

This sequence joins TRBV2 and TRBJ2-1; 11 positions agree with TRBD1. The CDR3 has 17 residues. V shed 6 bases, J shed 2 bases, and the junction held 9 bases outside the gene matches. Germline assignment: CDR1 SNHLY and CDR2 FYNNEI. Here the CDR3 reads CASRGTGGIGTYNEQFF. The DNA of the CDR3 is TGTGCCAGCAGGGGGACAGGGGGTATTGGAACCTACAATGAGCAGTTCTTC. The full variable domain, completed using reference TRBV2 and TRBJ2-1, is EPEVTQTPSHQVTQMGQEVILRCVPISNHLYFYWYRQILGQKVEFLVSFYNNEISEKSEIFDDQFSVERPDGSNFTLKIRSTKLEDSAMYFCASRGTGGIGTYNEQFFGPGTRLTVL.

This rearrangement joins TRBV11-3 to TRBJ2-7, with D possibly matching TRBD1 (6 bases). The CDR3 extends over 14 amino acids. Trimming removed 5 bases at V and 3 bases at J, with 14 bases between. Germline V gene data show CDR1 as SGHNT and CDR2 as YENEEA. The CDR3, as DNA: TGTGCCAGCAGCCCGAGGGGGAAGTGCTACGAGCAGTACTTC. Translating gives CASSPRGKCYEQYF.

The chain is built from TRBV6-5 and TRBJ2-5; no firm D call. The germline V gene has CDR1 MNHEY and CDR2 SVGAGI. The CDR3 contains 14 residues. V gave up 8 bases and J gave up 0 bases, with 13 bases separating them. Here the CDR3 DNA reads TGTGCCAGCGGCTTAGCCGCGTACCAAGAGACCCAGTACTTC. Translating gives CASGLAAYQETQYF.

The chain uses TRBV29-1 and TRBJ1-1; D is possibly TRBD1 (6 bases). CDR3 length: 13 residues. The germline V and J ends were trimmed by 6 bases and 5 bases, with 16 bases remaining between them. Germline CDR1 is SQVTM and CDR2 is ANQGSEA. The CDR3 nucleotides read TGCAGCGTGTTCGGTCGGACAGATACTGAAGCTTTCTTT. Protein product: CSVFGRTDTEAFF.

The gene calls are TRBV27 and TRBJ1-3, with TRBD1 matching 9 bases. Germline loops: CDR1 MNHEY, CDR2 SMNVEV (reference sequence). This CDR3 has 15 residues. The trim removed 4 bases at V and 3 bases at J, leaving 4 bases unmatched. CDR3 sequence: CASSYTGGFGNTIYF. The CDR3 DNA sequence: TGTGCCAGCAGTTACACAGGGGGCTTTGGAAACACCATATATTTT.

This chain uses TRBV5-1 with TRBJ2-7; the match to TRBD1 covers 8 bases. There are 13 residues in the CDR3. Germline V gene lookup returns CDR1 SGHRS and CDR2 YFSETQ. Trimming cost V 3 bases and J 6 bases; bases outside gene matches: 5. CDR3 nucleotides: TGCGCCAGCAGCTCGACAGGGGCCGGCGAGCAGTACTTC. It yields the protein CASSSTGAGEQYF.

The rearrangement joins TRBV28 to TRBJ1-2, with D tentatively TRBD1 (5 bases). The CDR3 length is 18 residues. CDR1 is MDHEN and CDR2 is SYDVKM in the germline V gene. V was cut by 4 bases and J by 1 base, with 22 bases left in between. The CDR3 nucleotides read TGTGCCAGCAGTTCACTGGGTGGCAGGACATGGGGTAACTATGGCTACACCTTC. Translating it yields CASSSLGGRTWGNYGYTF.

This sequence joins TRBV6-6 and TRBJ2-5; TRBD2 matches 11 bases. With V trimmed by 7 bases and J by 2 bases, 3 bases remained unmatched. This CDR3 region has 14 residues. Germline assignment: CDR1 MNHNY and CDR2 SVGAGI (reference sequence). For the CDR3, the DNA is TGTGCCAGCAAACTAGCGGGGGCTCAAGAGACCCAGTACTTC. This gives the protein CASKLAGAQETQYF.

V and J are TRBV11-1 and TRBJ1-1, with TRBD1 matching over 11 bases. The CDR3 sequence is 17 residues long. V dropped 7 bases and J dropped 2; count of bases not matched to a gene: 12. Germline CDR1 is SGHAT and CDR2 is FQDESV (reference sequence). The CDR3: CASNHYGQGADNTEAFF. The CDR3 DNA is TGTGCCAGCAACCATTACGGACAGGGGGCCGATAACACTGAAGCTTTCTTT.

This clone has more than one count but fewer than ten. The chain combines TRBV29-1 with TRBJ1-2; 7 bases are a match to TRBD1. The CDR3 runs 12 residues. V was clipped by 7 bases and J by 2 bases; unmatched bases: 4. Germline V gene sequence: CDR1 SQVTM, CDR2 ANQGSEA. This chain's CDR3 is CSAVTGNYGYTF. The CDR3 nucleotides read TGCAGCGCCGTGACAGGGAACTATGGCTACACCTTC. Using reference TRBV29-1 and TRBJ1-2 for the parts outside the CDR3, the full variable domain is SAVISQKPSRDICQRGTSLTIQCQVDSQVTMMFWYRQQPGQSLTLIATANQGSEATYESGFVIDKFPISRPNLTFSTLTVSNMSPEDSSIYLCSAVTGNYGYTFGSGTRLTVV.

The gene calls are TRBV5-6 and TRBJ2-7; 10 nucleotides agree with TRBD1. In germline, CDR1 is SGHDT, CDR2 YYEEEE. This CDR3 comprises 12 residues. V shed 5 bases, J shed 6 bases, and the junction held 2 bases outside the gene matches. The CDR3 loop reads CASRRTGGEQYF. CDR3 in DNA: TGTGCCAGCAGACGGACAGGGGGCGAGCAGTACTTC.

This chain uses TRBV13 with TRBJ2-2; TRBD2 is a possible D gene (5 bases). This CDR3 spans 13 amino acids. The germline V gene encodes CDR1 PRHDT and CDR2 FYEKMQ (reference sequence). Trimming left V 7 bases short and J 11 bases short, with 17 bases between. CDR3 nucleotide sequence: TGTGCCAGCACCCCTGGAGGAGGACGCGAGCTGTTTTTT. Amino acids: CASTPGGGRELFF.

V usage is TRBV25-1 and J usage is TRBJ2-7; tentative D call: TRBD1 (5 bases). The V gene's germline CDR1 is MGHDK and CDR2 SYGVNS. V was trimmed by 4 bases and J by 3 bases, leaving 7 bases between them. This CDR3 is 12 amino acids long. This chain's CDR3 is CASSAQGYEQYF. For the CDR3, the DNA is TGTGCCAGCAGTGCCCAGGGCTACGAGCAGTACTTC.

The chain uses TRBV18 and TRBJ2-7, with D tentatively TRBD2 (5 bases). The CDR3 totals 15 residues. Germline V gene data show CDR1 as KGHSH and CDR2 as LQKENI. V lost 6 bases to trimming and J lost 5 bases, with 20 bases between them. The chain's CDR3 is CASSISDWAGDEQYF. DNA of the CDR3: TGTGCCAGCTCTATTTCGGACTGGGCTGGGGACGAGCAGTACTTC.

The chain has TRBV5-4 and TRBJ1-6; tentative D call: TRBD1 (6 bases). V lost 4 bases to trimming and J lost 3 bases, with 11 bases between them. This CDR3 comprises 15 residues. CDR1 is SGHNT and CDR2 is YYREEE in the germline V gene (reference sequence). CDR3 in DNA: TGTGCCAGCAGCAGCCGACAGGACTATAATTCACCCCTCCACTTT. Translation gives CASSSRQDYNSPLHF.

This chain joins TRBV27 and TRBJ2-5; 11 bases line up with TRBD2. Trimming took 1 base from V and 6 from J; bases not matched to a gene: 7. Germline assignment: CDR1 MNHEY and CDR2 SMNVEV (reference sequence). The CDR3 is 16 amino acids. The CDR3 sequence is CASSLWPSGGLKTQYF. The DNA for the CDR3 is TGTGCCAGCAGTTTATGGCCTAGCGGGGGGTTGAAGACCCAGTACTTC.

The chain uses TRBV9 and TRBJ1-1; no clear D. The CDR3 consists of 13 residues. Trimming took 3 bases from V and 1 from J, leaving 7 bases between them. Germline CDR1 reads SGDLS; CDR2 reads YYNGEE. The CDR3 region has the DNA TGTGCCAGCAGCGCTACCTCGAACACTGAAGCTTTCTTT. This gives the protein CASSATSNTEAFF.

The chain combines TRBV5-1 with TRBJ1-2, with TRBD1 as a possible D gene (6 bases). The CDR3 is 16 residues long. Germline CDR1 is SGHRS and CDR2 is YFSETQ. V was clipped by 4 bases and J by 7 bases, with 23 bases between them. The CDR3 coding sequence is TGCGCCAGCAGCACTACTACAGGGCGACCCGGGCGTGGCTACACCTTC. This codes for CASSTTTGRPGRGYTF.

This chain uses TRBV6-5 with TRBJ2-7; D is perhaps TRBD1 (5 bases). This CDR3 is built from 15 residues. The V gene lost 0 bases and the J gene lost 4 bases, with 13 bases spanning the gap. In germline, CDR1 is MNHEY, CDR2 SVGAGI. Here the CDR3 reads CASSYSGQGGYEQYF. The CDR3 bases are TGTGCCAGCAGTTACTCGGGGCAGGGTGGATACGAGCAGTACTTC.